The present TCR beta chain was sequenced within a study of cytomegalovirus exposure and HLA in healthy donors. Regarding the study as a whole: A later analysis found most CMV-associated TCR beta chains apparently HLA-restricted.

The PCR used 60 Vbeta and 13 Jbeta primers. Sequenced by immunoSEQ multiplex PCR; TCRdb stores in-frame clones only, minus some. The sample carries some 150,000 clones, about three quarters recorded once. To note about this clone: Its antigen remains unidentified.

J lost 6 bases, V lost 5 bases, and 14 bases had no gene match. There are 16 residues in the CDR3. CDR1 is SGHTA, CDR2 FQGNSA, per germline. Sample: PBMCs. V and J are TRBV7-2 and TRBJ2-7, with 9 bases lining up with TRBD1. This clonotype was sampled from a male donor in good health and CMV-seronegative. CDR3 sequence (DNA): TGTGCCAGCAGCCCAAGGGGGGCCGGGACAGGGTCCGAGCAGTACTTC. Residues: CASSPRGAGTGSEQYF.